The text below deals with one T cell receptor beta chain. This clone has more than one count but fewer than ten. The clone's antigen remains unknown. Base qualities are not provided; no much larger clone lies one nucleotide away. From V the trimming removes 5 bases and from J it removes 4 bases, while the gene matches leave 6 bases of the junction unaccounted for. From cysteine to phenylalanine, the CDR3 is 15 amino acids long. The kept DNA is CDR3 alone, 45 bases in frame from the first base. Sequences MNHEY (CDR1) and SVGAGI (CDR2) are obtained from the germline V gene. Donors were healthy HIV-negative adults with no recently reported acute infections or vaccinations. Every donor was a Caucasian adult living in Nashville, Tennessee, USA. For unsorted samples, 80 million to 100 million PBMCs were counted, and genomic DNA was extracted using the QIAamp DNA Blood Mini kit. After blood collection by leukapheresis, PBMCs were isolated using Ficoll-Histopaque density gradient centrifugation and then cryopreserved in the vapor phase of liquid nitrogen.

This specimen comes from a study of shared clonotypes between healthy human individuals (TCRdb year 2020). As for the study more broadly: The cohort included three men and a couple of women between 18 and 49 years of age. To estimate repertoire size and how much clonotypes are shared between individuals, the study performed deep sequencing of blood TCR repertoires from about five healthy adults. To increase sequencing depth and limit assay-specific biases, different laboratories used diverse techniques to prepare libraries and sequence TCR repertoires. Per donor, leukapheresis produced somewhere between about 0.9 and 9.5 billion PBMCs.

Using the deep immunoSEQ assay, TCR CDR3 regions were amplified from genomic DNA by multiplex PCR. Genomic DNA extracted from each cell subset was distributed evenly over all wells of several immunoSEQ 96-well plates, and each plate served as one replicate. Each replicate PCR for unsorted PBMC received about 310 ng genomic DNA, equal to 25,000 to 30,000 T cell genomes. Ten immunoSEQ deep assay plates were used to sequence the unsorted PBMC genomic DNA. The purified libraries were quantified using a Qubit 3.0 fluorometer, sized with a Bioanalyzer 2100, and then quantified again using the KAPA Library Quantification kit. Every immunoSEQ 96-well plate was sequenced on a dedicated single-read 150-cycle Illumina NextSeq 550 flow cell. The paper's data handling went like this. Because the immunoSEQ output held only junctional sequences and lacked quality scores, the filtering could not match the filtering applied to full-length reads. To assign V/J genes and CDR3, sequences were annotated using PyIR, a Python wrapper for IgBLAST v1.9, with IMGT germline references. Reads were filtered out if the reads had weak V/J assignments (E-value above 1e-6), no CDR3, stop codons, out-of-frame junctions, or ambiguous translated residues. A V3J clonotype was defined by an identical inferred V gene, J gene, and CDR3 amino acid sequence. To compute the percentage overlap between repertoires, the number of shared unique clonotypes was divided by the size of the smaller repertoire. Three approaches were used to assess repertoire richness: RTK rarefaction, the Chao1 estimator, and Recon v2.1 estimates of unobserved clonotypes. Drawn from immuneACCESS, this table holds only the in-frame rearrangements with V and J called that TCRdb kept. Clones are partly lost; checked studies trace under half to an unresolved V gene and leave the rest unexplained. The V and J calls and clone size come from that table; D and trimming were worked out from the DNA. The table for this sample lists nearly 500,000 clones; over 60% of them were counted only once. Of the sample, 10% to 15% is held by the ten largest clones.

What the authors observed across the whole study: Sampling was restricted to blood, and TCR repertoires in tissues likely differ from the TCR repertoires found in blood. Because the study included only a small number of donors, the genetic and exposure-history diversity represented was limited. Based on pairwise subsampling, the degree of clonotype sharing among donors was expected to be affected by sequencing depth.

The TCR comes from a middle-aged woman in good health. Some clones in this sample may be carry-over from other donors' samples. The material sequenced was PBMCs. This receptor chain uses TRBV6-5 and TRBJ2-1; 9 central nucleotides agree with TRBD2. Here is the DNA: TGTGCCAGCAGTCTGACTAGCGGAGATTACAATGAGCAGTTCTTC. Protein translation: CASSLTSGDYNEQFF.